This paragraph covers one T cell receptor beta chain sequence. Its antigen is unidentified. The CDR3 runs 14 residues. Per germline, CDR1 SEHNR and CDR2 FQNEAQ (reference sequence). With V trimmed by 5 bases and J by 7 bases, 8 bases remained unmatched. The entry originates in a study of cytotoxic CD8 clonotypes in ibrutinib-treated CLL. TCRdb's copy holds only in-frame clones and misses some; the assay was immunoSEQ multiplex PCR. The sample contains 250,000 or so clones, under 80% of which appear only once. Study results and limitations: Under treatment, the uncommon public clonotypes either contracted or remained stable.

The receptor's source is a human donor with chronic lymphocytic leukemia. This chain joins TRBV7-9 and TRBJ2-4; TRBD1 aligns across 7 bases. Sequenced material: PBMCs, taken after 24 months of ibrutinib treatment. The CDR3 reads CASSPRQGFNIQYF. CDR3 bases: TGTGCCAGCAGCCCCCGACAGGGTTTCAACATTCAGTACTTC. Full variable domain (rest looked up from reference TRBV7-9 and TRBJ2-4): DTGVSQNPRHKITKRGQNVTFRCDPISEHNRLYWYRQTLGQGPEFLTYFQNEAQLEKSRLLSDRFSAERPKGSFSTLEIQRTEQGDSAMYLCASSPRQGFNIQYFGAGTRLSVL.